This T cell receptor beta chain was recovered during a study of T cells in Graves' hyperthyroidism and ophthalmopathy. V dropped 0 bases and J dropped 2 bases, with 15 bases sitting between them. This CDR3 is built from 16 residues. Germline V CDR1 and CDR2: SGHKS, YYEKEE (reference sequence). This clonotype was counted only a few times. What was amplified from RNA transcripts were TCR beta CDR3 regions. With the HTBI primer set, the TCR CDR3 went through a first round of RT-PCR. TCRdb recomputed calls from the multiplex PCR reads with MiXCR, one row per CDR3 protein. The data contain some 650,000 distinct CDR3 sequences, about a sixth of them singletons.

This TCR was sampled from a woman aged 40 to 49 with Graves' ophthalmopathy. The rearrangement uses TRBV5-5 and TRBJ2-7; D not resolved. The material sequenced was blood. The CDR3, as DNA: TGTGCCAGCAGCTTGGGATTCGGCGGCAGGACCTACGAGCAGTACTTC. Amino acid sequence: CASSLGFGGRTYEQYF.